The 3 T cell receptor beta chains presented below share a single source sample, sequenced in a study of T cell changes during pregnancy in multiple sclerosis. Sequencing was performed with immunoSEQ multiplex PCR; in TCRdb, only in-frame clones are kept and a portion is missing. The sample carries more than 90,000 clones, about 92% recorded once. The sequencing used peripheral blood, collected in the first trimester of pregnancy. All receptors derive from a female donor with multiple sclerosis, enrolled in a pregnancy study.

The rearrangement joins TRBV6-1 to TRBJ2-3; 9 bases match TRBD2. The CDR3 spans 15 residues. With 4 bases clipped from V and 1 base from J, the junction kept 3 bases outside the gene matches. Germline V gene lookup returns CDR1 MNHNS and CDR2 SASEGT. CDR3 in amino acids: CASSVASGGTDTQYF. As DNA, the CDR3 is TGTGCCAGCAGTGTCGCTAGCGGGGGCACAGATACGCAGTATTTT.

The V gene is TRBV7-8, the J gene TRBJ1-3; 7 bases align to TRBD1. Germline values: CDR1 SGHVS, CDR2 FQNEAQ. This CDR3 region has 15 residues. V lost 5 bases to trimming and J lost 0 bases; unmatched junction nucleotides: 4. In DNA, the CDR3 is TGTGCCAGCAGCGTAGGGACAGTCTCTGGAAACACCATATATTTT. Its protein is CASSVGTVSGNTIYF.

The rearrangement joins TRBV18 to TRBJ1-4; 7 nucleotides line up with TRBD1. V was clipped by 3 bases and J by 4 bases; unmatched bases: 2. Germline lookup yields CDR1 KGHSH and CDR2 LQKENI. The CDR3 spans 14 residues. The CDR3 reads CASSPDRYNEKLFF. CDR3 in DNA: TGTGCCAGCTCACCGGACAGGTATAATGAAAAACTGTTTTTT.